This TCR beta chain was sequenced during a study of cytomegalovirus exposure and HLA in healthy donors. Study-wide findings and caveats: According to the study, around 150 TCR beta chains were cytomegalovirus-associated. Based on reports, TCR beta sequences accurately predicted HLA-A and HLA-B alleles for most subjects. Sequencing depth across donors, presence/absence analyses assumed, was roughly uniform. An apparent linkage of common viral pathogens to several of the most significant clusters emerged in a later analysis.

The PCR ran on 60 Vbeta and 13 Jbeta primers. Sequencing was performed with immunoSEQ multiplex PCR; in TCRdb, only in-frame clones are kept and a portion is missing. The data show 180,000 or so clones, 82% seen once. On this clone itself: Its antigen is undetermined.

This clonotype was sampled from a man aged 40-55 years in good health and CMV-seronegative. Material: PBMCs.

The CDR3 loop is CASSVLILLADEQFF. CDR3 bases: TGTGCCAGCAGTGTCCTGATCTTACTCGCGGATGAGCAGTTCTTC. The chain is built from TRBV2 and TRBJ2-1; D not resolved. V lost 4 bases to trimming and J lost 8 bases, with 18 bases between them. The CDR3 covers 15 residues. Germline V gene lookup returns CDR1 SNHLY and CDR2 FYNNEI.